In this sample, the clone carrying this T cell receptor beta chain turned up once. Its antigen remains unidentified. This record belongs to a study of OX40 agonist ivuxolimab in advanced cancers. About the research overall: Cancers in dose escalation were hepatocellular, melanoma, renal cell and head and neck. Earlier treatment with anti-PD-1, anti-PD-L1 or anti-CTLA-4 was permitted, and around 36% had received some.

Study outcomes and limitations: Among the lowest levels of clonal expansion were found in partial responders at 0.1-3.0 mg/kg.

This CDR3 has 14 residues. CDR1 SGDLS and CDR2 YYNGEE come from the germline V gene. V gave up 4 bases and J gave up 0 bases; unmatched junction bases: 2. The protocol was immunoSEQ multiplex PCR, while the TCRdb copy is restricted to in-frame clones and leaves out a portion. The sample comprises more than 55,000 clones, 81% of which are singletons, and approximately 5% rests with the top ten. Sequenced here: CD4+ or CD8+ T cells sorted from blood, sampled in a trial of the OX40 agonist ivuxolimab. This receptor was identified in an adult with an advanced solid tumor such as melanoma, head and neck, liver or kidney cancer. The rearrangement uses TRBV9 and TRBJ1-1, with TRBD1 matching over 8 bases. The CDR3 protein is CASSPTGVNTEAFF. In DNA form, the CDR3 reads TGTGCCAGCAGCCCGACAGGGGTGAACACTGAAGCTTTCTTT.